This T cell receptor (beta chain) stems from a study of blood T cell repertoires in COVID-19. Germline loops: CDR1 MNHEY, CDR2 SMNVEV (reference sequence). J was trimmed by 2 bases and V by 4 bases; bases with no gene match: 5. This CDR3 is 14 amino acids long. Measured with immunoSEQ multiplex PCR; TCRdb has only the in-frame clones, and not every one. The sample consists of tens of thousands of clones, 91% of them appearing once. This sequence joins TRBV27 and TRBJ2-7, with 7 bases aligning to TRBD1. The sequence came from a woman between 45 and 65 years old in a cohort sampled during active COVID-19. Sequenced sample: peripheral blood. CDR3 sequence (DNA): TGTGCCAGCAGTTCGCTTACAGGGGCCTACGAGCAGTACTTC. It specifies CASSSLTGAYEQYF.